This T cell receptor (beta chain) was captured by sequencing in a study of cytomegalovirus exposure and HLA in healthy donors. Study conclusions and caveats: Data from an earlier analysis indicated that most TCR beta V segments were productive either about 87% or about 30% of the time. Sequencing likely caused a cluster of highly shared sequence variants. Apparent HLA restriction characterized most CMV-associated TCR beta chains in a later analysis.

A multiplex PCR was run with 60 Vbeta primers and 13 Jbeta primers. Profiled with immunoSEQ multiplex PCR; TCRdb holds only in-frame clones, not every one. The sample shows 250,000 to 300,000 clones, approximately 91% of them seen only once. For this clone: The antigen remains undetermined.

The ends lost 4 bases at V and 1 base at J; junction bases unmatched: 4. Germline V gene lookup returns CDR1 SGHNT and CDR2 YYREEE (reference sequence). This CDR3 is built from 15 residues. The receptor's source is a girl under 10 years old in good health and CMV-seronegative. The chain links TRBV5-4 to TRBJ2-2; 7 bases are shared with TRBD1. Sequenced sample: PBMCs. CDR3 region: CASSPRQGNTGELFF. The CDR3 nucleotides are TGTGCCAGCAGCCCTCGACAGGGGAACACCGGGGAGCTGTTTTTT.